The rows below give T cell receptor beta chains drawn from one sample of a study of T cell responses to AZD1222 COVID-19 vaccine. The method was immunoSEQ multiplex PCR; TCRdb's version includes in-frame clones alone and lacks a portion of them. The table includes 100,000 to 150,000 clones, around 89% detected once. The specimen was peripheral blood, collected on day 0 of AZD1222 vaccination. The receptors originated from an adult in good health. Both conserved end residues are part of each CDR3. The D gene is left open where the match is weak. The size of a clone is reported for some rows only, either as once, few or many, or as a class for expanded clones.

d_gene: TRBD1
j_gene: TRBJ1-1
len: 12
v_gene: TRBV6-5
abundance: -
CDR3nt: TGTGCCAGCAGTTACGGACAGGGGTTAGCTTTCTTT
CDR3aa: CASSYGQGLAFF

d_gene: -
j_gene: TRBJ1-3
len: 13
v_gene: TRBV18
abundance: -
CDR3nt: TGTGCCAGCTCACCTGACTCTGGAAACACCATATATTTT
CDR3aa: CASSPDSGNTIYF

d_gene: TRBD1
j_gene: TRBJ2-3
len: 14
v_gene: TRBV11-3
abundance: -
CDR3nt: TGTGCCAGCAGCGAGGGGGCCGGGGCAGATACGCAGTATTTT
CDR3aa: CASSEGAGADTQYF

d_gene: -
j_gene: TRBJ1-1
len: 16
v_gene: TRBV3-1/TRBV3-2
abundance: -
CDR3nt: TGTGCCAGCAGCCAAGTCCTGAAAAGGTCCGGCACTGAAGCTTTCTTT
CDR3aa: CASSQVLKRSGTEAFF

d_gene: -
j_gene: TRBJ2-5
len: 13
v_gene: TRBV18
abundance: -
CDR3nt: TGTGCCAGCCTCGTCGTTCAGGGTTCAGACCAGTACTTC
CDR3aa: CASLVVQGSDQYF

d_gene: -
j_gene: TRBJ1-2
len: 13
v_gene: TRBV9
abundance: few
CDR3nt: TGTGCCAGCAGAAAGGAGGACAGCGGGGGCTACACCTTC
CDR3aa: CASRKEDSGGYTF

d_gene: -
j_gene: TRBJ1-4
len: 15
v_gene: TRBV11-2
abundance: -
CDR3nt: TGTGCCAGCAGCCTAAGGGCCTCGACTAATGAAAAACTGTTTTTT
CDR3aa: CASSLRASTNEKLFF

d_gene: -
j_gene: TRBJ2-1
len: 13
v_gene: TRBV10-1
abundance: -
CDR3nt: TGCGCCAGCAGCCCTGGGCAGTCGGATGAGCAGTTCTTC
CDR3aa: CASSPGQSDEQFF

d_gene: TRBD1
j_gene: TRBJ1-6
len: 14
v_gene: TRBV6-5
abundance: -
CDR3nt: TGTGCCAGCAGGCTCAGGGGGCTGAATTCACCCCTCCACTTT
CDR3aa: CASRLRGLNSPLHF

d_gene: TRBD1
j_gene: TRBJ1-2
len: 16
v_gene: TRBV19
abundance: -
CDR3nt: TGTGCCAGTAGTACAGCACCGGGACAGAGAGCCTATGGCTACACCTTC
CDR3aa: CASSTAPGQRAYGYTF

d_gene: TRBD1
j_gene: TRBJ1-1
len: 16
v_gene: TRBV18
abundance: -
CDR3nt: TGTGCCAGCTCAGACGCGACAGGGGAAGTCTACGCTGAAGCTTTCTTT
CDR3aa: CASSDATGEVYAEAFF

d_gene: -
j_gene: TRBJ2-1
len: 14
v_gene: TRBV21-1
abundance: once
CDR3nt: TGTGCCAGCAGCAAAAGGGGCAGCCTGAATGAGCAGTTCTTC
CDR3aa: CASSKRGSLNEQFF

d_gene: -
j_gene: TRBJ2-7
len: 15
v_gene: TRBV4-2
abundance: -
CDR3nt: TGTGCCAGCAGCCAAGACAGGGTGATTGCGTACGAGCAGTACTTC
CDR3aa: CASSQDRVIAYEQYF

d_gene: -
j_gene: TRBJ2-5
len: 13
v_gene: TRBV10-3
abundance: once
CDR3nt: TGTGCCATCAGTGACAGGATCCAAGAGACCCAGTACTTC
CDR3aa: CAISDRIQETQYF

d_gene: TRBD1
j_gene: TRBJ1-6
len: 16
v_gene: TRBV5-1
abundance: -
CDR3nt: TGCGCCAGCAGCGTCCAGGGGGCGCTTAATAATTCACCCCTCCACTTT
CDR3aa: CASSVQGALNNSPLHF

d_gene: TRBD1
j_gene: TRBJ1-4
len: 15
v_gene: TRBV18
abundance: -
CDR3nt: TGTGCCAGCTCGGACCAGGACAGGGAAAATGAAAAACTGTTTTTT
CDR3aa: CASSDQDRENEKLFF

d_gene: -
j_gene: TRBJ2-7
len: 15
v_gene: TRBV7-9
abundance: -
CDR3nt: TGTGCCAGCAGCTCCCGGGTAGCGTCAGTCTACGAGCAGTACTTC
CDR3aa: CASSSRVASVYEQYF